The clone carrying this T cell receptor beta chain came up many times. What it binds is not known. Moderate-to-severe activity, CAS ≥3, NOSPECS ≥4 and duration under 3 months were recorded for donors with ophthalmopathy. The CDR3 spans 15 residues. The ends were cut back, 5 bases at V and 0 bases at J, with 11 bases in the middle. The germline gives CDR1 LNHDA, CDR2 SQIVND (reference sequence). RNA served as the template for amplifying TCR beta CDR3 regions. Following a first-round RT-PCR that used HTBI primers, a second-round multiplex PCR was carried out. TCRdb fed the multiplex PCR reads into MiXCR, producing one record per CDR3 protein. The sample holds under 350,000 distinct CDR3 sequences, about a sixth seen once. The sample originates from a study of Graves' ophthalmopathy and Graves' hyperthyroidism. Overall study findings and caveats: Among thyroid clonotypes expanded above 0.001 frequency, most also appeared in blood. Ophthalmopathy versus stable hyperthyroidism: 13-signature model gave roughly 88% sensitivity, 65% to 82% specificity.

This TCR derives from an adult man with Graves' ophthalmopathy. Material: peripheral blood. This chain uses TRBV19 with TRBJ1-5; D is unclear. The CDR3 DNA follows: TGTGCCAGTAGTGTCCTTCATGATAGCAATCAGCCCCAGCATTTT. Amino acid sequence: CASSVLHDSNQPQHF.